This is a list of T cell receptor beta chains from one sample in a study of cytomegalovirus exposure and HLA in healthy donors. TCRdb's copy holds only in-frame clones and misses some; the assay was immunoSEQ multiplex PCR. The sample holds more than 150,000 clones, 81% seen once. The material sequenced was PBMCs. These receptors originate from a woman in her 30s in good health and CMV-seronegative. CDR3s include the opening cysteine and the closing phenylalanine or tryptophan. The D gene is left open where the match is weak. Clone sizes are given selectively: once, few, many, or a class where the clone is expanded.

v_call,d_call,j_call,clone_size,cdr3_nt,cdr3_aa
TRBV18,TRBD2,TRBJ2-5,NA,TGTGCCAGCTCCTCTGGGCTAGCGGGCAAGGAGCAGTACTTC,CASSSGLAGKEQYF
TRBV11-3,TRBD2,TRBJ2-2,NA,TGTGCCAGCAGCCGTAGCGGGAGTATGTCCGGGGAGCTGTTTTTT,CASSRSGSMSGELFF
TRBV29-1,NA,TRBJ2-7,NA,TGCAGCGTTTGGGCAAACGAGCAGTACTTC,CSVWANEQYF
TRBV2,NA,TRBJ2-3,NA,TGTGCCAGCGGGTACCAGGGTGGCACGCAGTATTTT,CASGYQGGTQYF
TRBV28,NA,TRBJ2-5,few,TGTGCCAGCAGTCACTCAGGAACAGGGTTTGAAGAGACCCAGTACTTC,CASSHSGTGFEETQYF
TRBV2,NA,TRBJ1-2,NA,TGTGCCAGCAGTGCGGGGGATGGCTACACCTTC,CASSAGDGYTF
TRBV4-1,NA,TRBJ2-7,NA,TGCGCCAGCAGCCAAGAATATAGCGGATACTACGAGCAGTACTTC,CASSQEYSGYYEQYF
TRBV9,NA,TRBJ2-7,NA,TGTGCCAGCAGCCCGAGCGGGACACCAAATGAGCAGTACTTC,CASSPSGTPNEQYF
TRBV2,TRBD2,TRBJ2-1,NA,TGTGCCAGCACCGAGCCAGGGACTAGCGCATTTAAGCAGTTCTTC,CASTEPGTSAFKQFF
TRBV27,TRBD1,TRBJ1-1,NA,TGTGCCAGCAGTTTATCGGGACAGGGTCGAACTGAAGCTTTCTTT,CASSLSGQGRTEAFF
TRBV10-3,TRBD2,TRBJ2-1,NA,TGTGCCATCAGTGATCGCGGGACTAGCGGGAGGGTCGGCGAGCAGTTCTTC,CAISDRGTSGRVGEQFF
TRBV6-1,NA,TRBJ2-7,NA,TGTGCCAGCAGTGGACAAGCCTACGAGCAGTACTTC,CASSGQAYEQYF
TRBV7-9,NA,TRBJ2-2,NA,TGTTCCAGCAGTCCACAGGGATACCAGAACACCGGGGAGCTGTTTTTT,CSSSPQGYQNTGELFF
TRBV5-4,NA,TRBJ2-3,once,TGTGCCAGCAGCTCCCCTATTATGACAGGACGGAACACAGATACGCAGTATTTT,CASSSPIMTGRNTDTQYF
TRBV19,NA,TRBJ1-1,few,TGTGCCAGTAGTATAGGCCGGATGGGGGCGCGGAGCACTGAAGCTTTCTTT,CASSIGRMGARSTEAFF
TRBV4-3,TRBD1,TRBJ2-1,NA,TGCGCCAGCAGCCAAGACGTACAGGGGGCGATCGGGCACAATGAGCAGTTCTTC,CASSQDVQGAIGHNEQFF
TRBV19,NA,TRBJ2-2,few,TGTGCCAGTAGTCCCCGGACAGCTTACACCGGGGAGCTGTTTTTT,CASSPRTAYTGELFF
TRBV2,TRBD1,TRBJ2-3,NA,TGTGCCAGCAAAACCAGGGGGCTCAACACAGATACGCAGTATTTT,CASKTRGLNTDTQYF
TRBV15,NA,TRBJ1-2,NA,TGTGCCACCAGCAGAGATTTCGGGGTAAACTATGGCTACACCTTC,CATSRDFGVNYGYTF